This TCR beta chain comes out of a study of blood T cell repertoires in COVID-19. Germline assignment: CDR1 LGHDT and CDR2 YNNKEL (reference sequence). The CDR3 covers 16 residues. The ends lost 4 bases at V and 0 bases at J; junction bases unmatched: 5. TCRdb's table, derived via immunoSEQ multiplex PCR, lists solely in-frame clones and lacks some. The table has about 350,000 clones, around nine tenths seen once; the top ten hold 3% to 4%. The sequencing input was peripheral blood. The V gene is TRBV3-1 (or the pseudogene TRBV3-2), the J gene TRBJ2-1, with 8 bases matching TRBD1. This sequence originates from a woman aged 55 to 70 with COVID-19, enrolled during active disease. CDR3 amino acids: CASSRPGGRSYNEQFF. The CDR3 coding sequence is TGTGCCAGCAGCCGCCCAGGGGGCCGCTCCTACAATGAGCAGTTCTTC.